Below are 10 T cell receptor beta chains sequenced from a single sample in a study of T cells in Graves' hyperthyroidism and ophthalmopathy (dated by TCRdb to about 2019). Library method: multiplex PCR. TCRdb names Illumina HiSeq 2000 as the instrument used. TCR beta CDR3 regions were amplified from RNA transcripts. A first-round RT-PCR of the TCR CDR3 used the HTBI primer set with the Qiagen OneStep RT-PCR kit. TCRdb reran the public reads through fastp at Q25 and MiXCR, keeping productive beta chains. Each entry merges the rows of one CDR3 protein and shows their most common DNA and genes. The sample table holds more than 550,000 distinct CDR3 sequences, of which about 45% were seen once. The ten largest account for under 8.5% of the sample. Sequenced: peripheral blood or thyroid tissue (not recorded which). These receptors came from an adult man with Graves' disease, either hyperthyroidism or ophthalmopathy (not recorded which).

This clonotype appeared a few times. This chain connects TRBV5-1 to TRBJ1-1; unclear D gene. V lost 1 base to trimming and J lost 4 bases, with 17 bases between them. CDR1 and CDR2 from the germline V gene are SGHRS and YFSETQ. The CDR3 has 16 amino acids. The CDR3 DNA sequence: TGCGCCAGCAGCTTGTCGGGCCCCCTGGTCGGCACTGAAGCTTTCTTT. This codes for CASSLSGPLVGTEAFF.

To note about this clonotype: Because the CDR3's place on the DNA is in doubt, the DNA is left out and the CDR3 is given as listed by TCRdb. This chain links TRBV29-1 with TRBJ2-2. With termini counted, the CDR3 has 13 amino acids. Germline assignment: CDR1 SQVTM and CDR2 ANQGSEA. CDR3 residues: CSVAGGNTGELSW.

The chain employs TRBV20-1 and TRBJ2-2; 11 nucleotides line up with TRBD2. The CDR3 is 16 residues long. With V trimmed by 0 bases and J by 3 bases, 3 bases remained unmatched. CDR1 is DFQATT and CDR2 is SNEGSKA in the germline V gene (reference sequence). CDR3 nucleotide sequence: TGCAGTGCTAGAGACCTAGCGGGAGGCCACACCGGGGAGCTGTTTTTT. This sequence encodes CSARDLAGGHTGELFF.

The chain is built from TRBV29-1 and TRBJ1-1; D not certain. The germline V gene encodes CDR1 SQVTM and CDR2 ANQGSEA. CDR3 length: 11 amino acids. The CDR3 is CSAILGTEAFF. CDR3 nucleotide sequence: TGCAGTGCCATACTCGGCACTGAAGCTTTCTTT. The variable domain in full, completed from reference TRBV29-1 and TRBJ1-1, reads SAVISQKPSRDICQRGTSLTIQCQVDSQVTMMFWYRQQPGQSLTLIATANQGSEATYESGFVIDKFPISRPNLTFSTLTVSNMSPEDSSIYLCSAILGTEAFFGQGTRLTVV.

The chain is built from TRBV19 and TRBJ2-7; tentatively, D is TRBD2 (6 bases). The CDR3 runs to 15 residues. V lost 1 base and J 0 bases, leaving 10 bases between the germline ends. From germline, CDR1 is LNHDA and CDR2 SQIVND (reference sequence). CDR3 coding DNA: TGTGCCAGTAGTATAGTGAGCGGGCGCTCCTACGAGCAGTACTTC. This translates into CASSIVSGRSYEQYF.

The chain recombines TRBV13 with TRBJ1-1; D not certain. This CDR3 spans 14 amino acids. Germline-derived CDR1 and CDR2 are PRHDT and FYEKMQ (reference sequence). Trimming cost V 6 bases and J 5 bases, with 16 bases left between them. Here the CDR3 reads CASSYLISGTEAFF. The CDR3 DNA reads TGTGCCAGCAGTTACCTGATTAGCGGAACTGAAGCTTTCTTT.

This clonotype came up a few times. V is TRBV6-5 and J is TRBJ1-2; maybe TRBD1 (5 bases). This CDR3 is 13 amino acids long. The germline V gene encodes CDR1 MNHEY and CDR2 SVGAGI. V dropped 5 bases and J dropped 6 bases, with 13 bases sitting between them. Written as DNA, the CDR3 is TGTGCCAGCAGTGAGAGGGGATCTAATGGCTACACCTTC. Amino acids: CASSERGSNGYTF.

This clonotype was seen ten or more times. The J gene is TRBJ2-7, the V gene TRBV29-1; possibly TRBD1 or TRBD2 for D (5 bases each). The V end was cut by 2 bases, the J end by 3 bases, with 17 bases between. CDR1 SQVTM and CDR2 ANQGSEA come from the germline V gene. CDR3 length: 15 residues. CDR3 protein: CSVERGPRNIYEQYF. The CDR3 DNA sequence: TGCAGCGTTGAAAGGGGACCCAGAAATATCTACGAGCAGTACTTC.

A few counts support this clonotype. The gene calls are TRBV7-2 and TRBJ2-7; 8 nucleotides match TRBD2. The CDR3 covers 14 residues. Germline CDR1 is SGHTA and CDR2 is FQGNSA. Trimming removed 2 bases from V and 4 bases from J; junction bases left unmatched: 4. CDR3 sequence reads: CASSLSGGIYEQYF. The DNA for the CDR3 is TGTGCCAGCAGCTTAAGCGGGGGTATTTACGAGCAGTACTTC. Using reference TRBV7-2 and TRBJ2-7 for the parts outside the CDR3, the full variable domain is GAGVSQSPSNKVTEKGKDVELRCDPISGHTALYWYRQSLGQGLEFLIYFQGNSAPDKSGLPSDRFSAERTGGSVSTLTIQRTQQEDSAVYLCASSLSGGIYEQYFGPGTRLTVT.

The chain has TRBV12-3 or TRBV12-4 and TRBJ1-5; 7 bases match TRBD1. The CDR3 contains 13 residues. V shed 5 bases and J 5 bases; nucleotides not matched to a gene: 3. The CDR3 region has the DNA TGTGCCAGCAGTCATACAGGGGATCAGCCCCAGCATTTT. As protein: CASSHTGDQPQHF.